A selection of T cell receptor beta chains follows, all from one sample in a study of post-analysis software for immune sequencing data. TCRdb re-analysed the PCR reads in MiXCR, keeping a single row per CDR3 protein. The sample records roughly 570,000 distinct CDR3 sequences, less than 40% being singletons. Sequenced input: blood. Receptors originate from a girl under 18 with multiple sclerosis. CDR3s include the opening cysteine and the closing phenylalanine or tryptophan. The order of the fields is J gene, clone size, D gene, V gene, CDR3 DNA, CDR3 protein. A D gene is named only where the DNA matches it firmly. Part of the rows lack a size; the others show once, few, many or a class for expanded clones.

J gene: TRBJ2-5
clone size: NA
D gene: NA
V gene: TRBV9
CDR3 DNA: TGTGTCAGCAGACCTACCGGGGAGGTGACCCAGTACTTC
CDR3 protein: CVSRPTGEVTQYF

J gene: TRBJ2-7
clone size: few
D gene: NA
V gene: TRBV5-1
CDR3 DNA: TGCGCCAGCAGCTTGGAGCCGGCGTCGGCCTACGAGCAGTACTTC
CDR3 protein: CASSLEPASAYEQYF

J gene: TRBJ2-1
clone size: NA
D gene: NA
V gene: TRBV2
CDR3 DNA: TGTGCCAGCAGTTCCGACGGGCTCTCCTACAATGAGCAGTTCTTC
CDR3 protein: CASSSDGLSYNEQFF

J gene: TRBJ2-3
clone size: NA
D gene: NA
V gene: TRBV5-1
CDR3 DNA: TGCGCCAGCAGCTTCAGGGGAACCCTCACAGATACGCAGTATTTT
CDR3 protein: CASSFRGTLTDTQYF

J gene: TRBJ2-3
clone size: NA
D gene: NA
V gene: TRBV20-1
CDR3 DNA: TGCAGTGCTAGAGATCGGGTCGTTAGCACAGATACGCAGTATTTT
CDR3 protein: CSARDRVVSTDTQYF

J gene: TRBJ1-1
clone size: NA
D gene: NA
V gene: TRBV20-1
CDR3 DNA: TGCAGTGCTAGGGTGGGGAGTAGGGGGGTGAACACTGAAGCTTTCTTT
CDR3 protein: CSARVGSRGVNTEAFF

J gene: TRBJ2-1
clone size: NA
D gene: TRBD1
V gene: TRBV7-3
CDR3 DNA: TGTGCCAGCAGCCCGCGACAGGGGAATACAAATGAGCAGTTCTTC
CDR3 protein: CASSPRQGNTNEQFF

J gene: TRBJ1-2
clone size: few
D gene: NA
V gene: TRBV12-3/TRBV12-4
CDR3 DNA: TGTGCCAGCAGTTTAGCAACAGAGTTCTATGGCTACACCTTC
CDR3 protein: CASSLATEFYGYTF

J gene: TRBJ2-7
clone size: few
D gene: NA
V gene: TRBV20-1
CDR3 DNA: TGCAGTGCTAGAGGAGACGAAGCCTACGAGCAGTACTTC
CDR3 protein: CSARGDEAYEQYF

J gene: TRBJ1-6
clone size: NA
D gene: NA
V gene: TRBV11-2
CDR3 DNA: TGTGCCAGCACCTCCGGACAGAATCATAATTCACCCCTCCACTTT
CDR3 protein: CASTSGQNHNSPLHF

J gene: TRBJ1-2
clone size: NA
D gene: NA
V gene: TRBV2
CDR3 DNA: TGTGCCAGCCATGAATCGCGGGGAAACTATGGCTACACCTTC
CDR3 protein: CASHESRGNYGYTF

J gene: TRBJ1-1
clone size: NA
D gene: NA
V gene: TRBV28
CDR3 DNA: TGTGCCAGCAGTTTACCGGAGAGTATGAACACTGAAGCTTTCTTT
CDR3 protein: CASSLPESMNTEAFF

J gene: TRBJ2-7
clone size: once
D gene: TRBD1
V gene: TRBV7-3
CDR3 DNA: TGTGCCAGCAGCTCCGGACAGGGTCGAGGGCAGTACTTC
CDR3 protein: CASSSGQGRGQYF

J gene: TRBJ1-1
clone size: NA
D gene: TRBD1
V gene: TRBV19
CDR3 DNA: TGTGCCAGTACCTCCCAGGGGGACCCGAACACTGAAGCTTTCTTT
CDR3 protein: CASTSQGDPNTEAFF

J gene: TRBJ2-5
clone size: NA
D gene: TRBD2
V gene: TRBV20-1
CDR3 DNA: TGCAGTGCTAGAGTAGCGGGGGGCGGTGCGGCCCAGTACTTC
CDR3 protein: CSARVAGGGAAQYF

J gene: TRBJ1-3
clone size: NA
D gene: NA
V gene: TRBV4-1
CDR3 DNA: TGCGCCAGCAGCCAAGATCGGGGGACTGGAAACACCATATATTTT
CDR3 protein: CASSQDRGTGNTIYF

J gene: TRBJ1-2
clone size: NA
D gene: NA
V gene: TRBV21-1
CDR3 DNA: TGTGCCAGCAGCACAGCCGGGACAGGGCCGATAATCTATGGCTACACCTTC
CDR3 protein: CASSTAGTGPIIYGYTF

J gene: TRBJ1-1
clone size: few
D gene: NA
V gene: TRBV7-2
CDR3 DNA: TGTGCCAGCAGCTTAAATCGGGGGCTCGGGGAAGCTTTCTTT
CDR3 protein: CASSLNRGLGEAFF

J gene: TRBJ1-2
clone size: NA
D gene: TRBD1
V gene: TRBV6-1
CDR3 DNA: TGTGCCAGCAGTACAGGGACAGGCCTCTATGGCTACACCTTC
CDR3 protein: CASSTGTGLYGYTF

J gene: TRBJ2-5
clone size: few
D gene: TRBD2
V gene: TRBV9
CDR3 DNA: TGTGCCAGCAGCCCCCCGCAGCGGGGGCCCCAAGAGACCCAGTACTTC
CDR3 protein: CASSPPQRGPQETQYF

J gene: TRBJ2-7
clone size: NA
D gene: NA
V gene: TRBV20-1
CDR3 DNA: TGCAGTGCTAGAGCCGAGGATAAGTACGAGCAGTACTTC
CDR3 protein: CSARAEDKYEQYF

J gene: TRBJ1-6
clone size: NA
D gene: NA
V gene: TRBV6-2/TRBV6-3
CDR3 DNA: TGTGCCAGCAACAACCGGGGTGCGAGGTATAATTCACCCCTCCACTTT
CDR3 protein: CASNNRGARYNSPLHF

J gene: TRBJ2-7
clone size: NA
D gene: NA
V gene: TRBV6-5
CDR3 DNA: TGTGCCAGCAGTACCGGACCCTACGAGCAGTACTTC
CDR3 protein: CASSTGPYEQYF

J gene: TRBJ2-5
clone size: few
D gene: TRBD2
V gene: TRBV10-3
CDR3 DNA: TGTGCCGCCCAAGGCCAGCGGGGGTACCAAGAGACCCAGTACTTC
CDR3 protein: CAAQGQRGYQETQYF

J gene: TRBJ1-2
clone size: NA
D gene: NA
V gene: TRBV29-1
CDR3 DNA: TGCAGCTCGAAAGGTGGGGAACAGGGTGGCTACACCTTC
CDR3 protein: CSSKGGEQGGYTF

J gene: TRBJ1-4
clone size: NA
D gene: NA
V gene: TRBV7-9
CDR3 DNA: TGTGCCAGCAGCCCACAACAGGGTGAAAAACTGTTTTTT
CDR3 protein: CASSPQQGEKLFF

J gene: TRBJ2-7
clone size: many
D gene: NA
V gene: TRBV11-2
CDR3 DNA: TGTGCCAGCAGCTTGGACAGCACTAGCGAGCAGTACTTC
CDR3 protein: CASSLDSTSEQYF

J gene: TRBJ2-1
clone size: few
D gene: NA
V gene: TRBV7-9
CDR3 DNA: TGTGCCAGCAGCTCGGTGCGCGGGACGGACTTCAATGAGCAGTTCTTC
CDR3 protein: CASSSVRGTDFNEQFF

J gene: TRBJ2-5
clone size: few
D gene: NA
V gene: TRBV6-6
CDR3 DNA: TGTGCCAGCAACTCCCCCGGGCTCCACGGGGAGATCCAGTACTTC
CDR3 protein: CASNSPGLHGEIQYF

J gene: TRBJ1-4
clone size: NA
D gene: NA
V gene: TRBV29-1
CDR3 DNA: TGCAGCGTCCAAACTTCAGGAGCAACTAATGAAAAACTGTTTTTT
CDR3 protein: CSVQTSGATNEKLFF

J gene: TRBJ1-6
clone size: NA
D gene: NA
V gene: TRBV20-1
CDR3 DNA: TGCAGTGCTAGAGATCTGGGTGGGAATTCACCCCTCCACTTT
CDR3 protein: CSARDLGGNSPLHF

J gene: TRBJ1-1
clone size: few
D gene: NA
V gene: TRBV7-3
CDR3 DNA: TGTGCCAGCAGCCCAACGGGGCAGGCGGACACTGAAGCTTTCTTT
CDR3 protein: CASSPTGQADTEAFF

J gene: TRBJ2-7
clone size: NA
D gene: NA
V gene: TRBV24-1
CDR3 DNA: TGTGCCACCCCACGTGGGGACTTGGCCGAGCAGTACTTC
CDR3 protein: CATPRGDLAEQYF

J gene: TRBJ2-7
clone size: NA
D gene: NA
V gene: TRBV20-1
CDR3 DNA: TGCAGTGCTACTTCCCTGGAGGGGGGCTCCTACAATGAGCAGTACTTC
CDR3 protein: CSATSLEGGSYNEQYF

J gene: TRBJ2-4
clone size: once
D gene: NA
V gene: TRBV29-1
CDR3 DNA: TGCAGCGTTGGTGGAAACATTCAGTACTTC
CDR3 protein: CSVGGNIQYF

J gene: TRBJ2-7
clone size: many
D gene: NA
V gene: TRBV6-2/TRBV6-3
CDR3 DNA: TGTGCCAGCAGCGGGGACAACTACGAGCAGTACTTC
CDR3 protein: CASSGDNYEQYF

J gene: TRBJ1-2
clone size: few
D gene: TRBD1
V gene: TRBV20-1
CDR3 DNA: TGCAGTGCTAGAGGAAAACAGGGGATGGATGGCTACACCTTC
CDR3 protein: CSARGKQGMDGYTF

J gene: TRBJ2-1
clone size: few
D gene: TRBD2
V gene: TRBV11-3
CDR3 DNA: TGTGCCAGCAGCTTAGATCGGGGGACTAGCGCCCAACGCTCCTACAATGAGCAGTTCTTC
CDR3 protein: CASSLDRGTSAQRSYNEQFF

J gene: TRBJ2-1
clone size: NA
D gene: NA
V gene: TRBV14
CDR3 DNA: TGTGCCAGCAGCCAAGTCTTGTCTAGAGGGAATGAGCAGTTCTTC
CDR3 protein: CASSQVLSRGNEQFF

J gene: TRBJ2-7
clone size: NA
D gene: TRBD1
V gene: TRBV4-1
CDR3 DNA: TGCGCCAGCAGCCGGGACAGGGGGCCCGAGCAGTACTTC
CDR3 protein: CASSRDRGPEQYF

J gene: TRBJ2-4
clone size: NA
D gene: TRBD2
V gene: TRBV12-3/TRBV12-4
CDR3 DNA: TGTGCCAGCACCGTAGCGGGGGCTAACAAAAACATTCAGTACTTC
CDR3 protein: CASTVAGANKNIQYF

J gene: TRBJ2-1
clone size: few
D gene: TRBD2
V gene: TRBV6-4
CDR3 DNA: TGTGCCAGCAGTGATCGGGAGGAGATGGGAAATGAGCAGTTCTTC
CDR3 protein: CASSDREEMGNEQFF

J gene: TRBJ2-5
clone size: NA
D gene: TRBD2
V gene: TRBV14
CDR3 DNA: TGTGCCAGCAGCCGGCTAGCGGGGGGGATGGAGACCCAGTACTTC
CDR3 protein: CASSRLAGGMETQYF

J gene: TRBJ1-2
clone size: NA
D gene: NA
V gene: TRBV5-1
CDR3 DNA: TGCGCCAGCACCTCCGGGGAGGATATCATGGGCTACACCTTC
CDR3 protein: CASTSGEDIMGYTF

J gene: TRBJ1-2
clone size: few
D gene: NA
V gene: TRBV10-3
CDR3 DNA: TGTGCCATCAGTGAGGCAGGGAACTATGGCTACACCTTC
CDR3 protein: CAISEAGNYGYTF

J gene: TRBJ2-7
clone size: few
D gene: NA
V gene: TRBV20-1
CDR3 DNA: TGCAGTGCTAGACCACTATCCTACGAGCAGTACTTC
CDR3 protein: CSARPLSYEQYF

J gene: TRBJ2-3
clone size: few
D gene: NA
V gene: TRBV9
CDR3 DNA: TGTGCCAGCAGCGTAGGTCGCGGTAGCGGTTACACAGATACGCAGTATTTT
CDR3 protein: CASSVGRGSGYTDTQYF

J gene: TRBJ2-1
clone size: NA
D gene: NA
V gene: TRBV6-6
CDR3 DNA: TGTGCCAGCAGTTACATGAGCTCCTACAATGAGCAGTTCTTC
CDR3 protein: CASSYMSSYNEQFF

J gene: TRBJ2-4
clone size: NA
D gene: NA
V gene: TRBV7-9
CDR3 DNA: TGTGCCAGCAGTTCCGCGGGGCTAGCCAAAAACATTCAGTACTTC
CDR3 protein: CASSSAGLAKNIQYF

J gene: TRBJ1-2
clone size: NA
D gene: NA
V gene: TRBV6-1
CDR3 DNA: TGTGCCAGCCACAGGGAGGTGGGCTATGGCTACACCTTC
CDR3 protein: CASHREVGYGYTF

J gene: TRBJ2-3
clone size: NA
D gene: NA
V gene: TRBV2
CDR3 DNA: TGTGCCAGCAGCCAAGCTTGGGGCACAGATACGCAGTATTTT
CDR3 protein: CASSQAWGTDTQYF

J gene: TRBJ2-1
clone size: NA
D gene: TRBD1
V gene: TRBV3-1
CDR3 DNA: TGTGCCAGCAGCCCCCGACAGGGAAGCCCTGAGCAGTTCTTC
CDR3 protein: CASSPRQGSPEQFF